These T cell receptor beta chains were read from a single sample in a study of chemoradiotherapy in HPV16-positive cancers. Profiling relied on immunoSEQ multiplex PCR, and the TCRdb table lists in-frame clones only, not all of them. The data show some 13,000 clones, less than 80% seen once. The sample was gathered from a patient who underwent chemoradiotherapy. The receptors here all came from a human donor with HPV-associated anogenital cancer. CDR3s include the opening cysteine and the closing phenylalanine or tryptophan. D genes are given only for firm matches. Expanded clones are given a class, and other clones once, few, many or no size at all.

d_gene: .
j_gene: TRBJ1-6
abundance: .
v_gene: TRBV4-3
CDR3aa: CASSQSLRGRGSPLHF
CDR3nt: TGCGCCAGCAGCCAAAGCCTTCGGGGACGCGGTTCACCCCTCCACTTT

d_gene: .
j_gene: TRBJ2-6
abundance: .
v_gene: TRBV7-3
CDR3aa: CASSPYGVGANVLTF
CDR3nt: TGTGCCAGCAGCCCCTACGGGGTTGGGGCCAACGTCCTGACTTTC

d_gene: TRBD1
j_gene: TRBJ2-7
abundance: few
v_gene: TRBV29-1
CDR3aa: CSVDYRGSEQYF
CDR3nt: TGCAGCGTTGATTACAGGGGGAGCGAGCAGTACTTC

d_gene: .
j_gene: TRBJ2-7
abundance: .
v_gene: TRBV4-3
CDR3aa: CASSHRGWDYEQYF
CDR3nt: TGCGCCAGCAGCCACCGGGGTTGGGACTACGAGCAGTACTTC

d_gene: .
j_gene: TRBJ2-7
abundance: .
v_gene: TRBV7-2
CDR3aa: CASSYRDRGSYEQYF
CDR3nt: TGTGCCAGCAGCTACCGGGACCGGGGCTCCTACGAGCAGTACTTC

d_gene: TRBD2
j_gene: TRBJ2-1
abundance: .
v_gene: TRBV9
CDR3aa: CASSVTGTSGNEQFF
CDR3nt: TGTGCCAGCAGCGTTACCGGGACTAGCGGCAATGAGCAGTTCTTC

d_gene: .
j_gene: TRBJ1-1
abundance: .
v_gene: TRBV2
CDR3aa: CASTRGQNTEAFF
CDR3nt: TGTGCCAGCACTCGGGGTCAGAACACTGAAGCTTTCTTT

d_gene: .
j_gene: TRBJ1-4
abundance: .
v_gene: TRBV5-4
CDR3aa: CASSDGATNEKLFF
CDR3nt: TGTGCCAGCTCGGACGGGGCAACTAATGAAAAACTGTTTTTT

d_gene: TRBD1
j_gene: TRBJ1-2
abundance: .
v_gene: TRBV6-6
CDR3aa: CATSQRQGGGYTF
CDR3nt: TGTGCCACCTCCCAGCGACAGGGCGGGGGCTACACCTTC

d_gene: TRBD2
j_gene: TRBJ2-1
abundance: .
v_gene: TRBV10-3
CDR3aa: CATTSGRGDEQFF
CDR3nt: TGTGCCACCACTAGCGGGAGGGGAGATGAGCAGTTCTTC

d_gene: .
j_gene: TRBJ2-7
abundance: .
v_gene: TRBV7-8
CDR3aa: CASSLRDEQYF
CDR3nt: TGTGCCAGCAGCCTGCGGGACGAGCAGTACTTC

d_gene: TRBD1
j_gene: TRBJ2-7
abundance: .
v_gene: TRBV14
CDR3aa: CASSQYRGPYEQYF
CDR3nt: TGTGCCAGCAGCCAATACAGGGGGCCCTACGAGCAGTACTTC

d_gene: .
j_gene: TRBJ2-2
abundance: .
v_gene: TRBV28
CDR3aa: CASSLEGYTGELFF
CDR3nt: TGTGCCAGCAGTTTAGAGGGCTACACCGGGGAGCTGTTTTTT